This T cell receptor (beta chain) came from a study of blood T cell repertoires in COVID-19. Study details: The study drew acute and convalescent COVID-19 samples from the United States, Italy and Spain. Nucleic acid was either cDNA or gDNA, and it came from T cells, B-cell-depleted T cells, or PBMCs.

In the original processing: Quantification of nucleated cells was approximated via reference gene primer amplification. Libraries were prepared by immunoSEQ multiplex PCR; TCRdb keeps only in-frame clonotypes and omits some of them. Clone size and V and J calls were adopted from that table, with D and trimming inferred from the DNA. The profile shows fewer than 200,000 clones, about 89% of them singletons. The TCR originated in a young man who had recovered from COVID-19. Sequencing used peripheral blood.

CDR3 protein: CASMTLRESADTQYF. DNA for the CDR3: TGTGCCAGCATGACCCTCAGAGAGAGCGCAGATACGCAGTATTTT. The V call is TRBV5-4, the J call TRBJ2-3; D ambiguous. Germline lookup yields CDR1 SGHNT and CDR2 YYREEE (reference sequence). This CDR3 contains 15 residues. V shed 6 bases and J shed 4 bases, with 18 bases lying between them.